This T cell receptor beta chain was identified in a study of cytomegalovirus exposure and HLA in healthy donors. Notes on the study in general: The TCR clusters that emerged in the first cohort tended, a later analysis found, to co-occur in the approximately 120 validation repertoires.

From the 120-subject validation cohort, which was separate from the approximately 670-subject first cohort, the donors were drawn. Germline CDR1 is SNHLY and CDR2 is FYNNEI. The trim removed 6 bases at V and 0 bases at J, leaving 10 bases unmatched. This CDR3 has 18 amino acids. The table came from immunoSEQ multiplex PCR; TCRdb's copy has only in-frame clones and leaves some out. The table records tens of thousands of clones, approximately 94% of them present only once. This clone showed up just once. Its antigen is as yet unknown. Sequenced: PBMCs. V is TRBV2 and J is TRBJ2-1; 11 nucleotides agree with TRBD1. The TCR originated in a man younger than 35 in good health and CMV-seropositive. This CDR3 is CASRPGTGGLGSYNEQFF. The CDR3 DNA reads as TGTGCCAGCAGACCCGGGACAGGGGGTTTAGGCTCCTACAATGAGCAGTTCTTC.